These T cell receptor beta chains were read from a single sample in a study of identical twins. Each CDR3 protein gets one entry after TCRdb re-called the 5' RACE reads with MiXCR. The sample contains around 200,000 distinct CDR3 sequences, about a tenth of which appear only once. The sequenced material came from memory (CD45RO+) T cells sorted from blood. These TCRs come from a woman in her late teens or twenties in good health. Both conserved end residues are part of each CDR3. Fields, in order: V gene, D gene, J gene, clone size, CDR3 protein, CDR3 DNA. The D gene is left open where the match is weak. Clone size is given for some rows only: seen once, a few or many times, or a class if the clone is expanded.

V: TRBV30
D: .
J: TRBJ2-4
size: few
CDR3: CAWSFGTTKNIQYF
DNA: TGTGCCTGGAGTTTCGGGACCACCAAAAACATTCAGTACTTC

V: TRBV12-3/TRBV12-4
D: TRBD2
J: TRBJ2-4
size: many
CDR3: CASSLLGGNKNIQYF
DNA: TGTGCCAGCAGTCTCTTGGGGGGGAACAAAAACATTCAGTACTTC

V: TRBV15
D: .
J: TRBJ2-2
size: .
CDR3: CATGSGRTGELFF
DNA: TGTGCCACCGGGAGCGGTCGAACCGGGGAGCTGTTTTTT

V: TRBV7-2
D: .
J: TRBJ2-7
size: .
CDR3: CASSLYGSPYEQYF
DNA: TGTGCCAGCAGCTTATACGGATCACCCTACGAGCAGTACTTC

V: TRBV12-3/TRBV12-4
D: TRBD2
J: TRBJ2-1
size: many
CDR3: CASSLGWGGSRHEQFF
DNA: TGTGCCAGCAGTTTGGGTTGGGGGGGGTCGCGGCATGAGCAGTTCTTC

V: TRBV2
D: .
J: TRBJ1-3
size: few
CDR3: CASNARDSGNTIYF
DNA: TGTGCCAGCAACGCCAGGGACTCTGGAAACACCATATATTTT

V: TRBV20-1
D: .
J: TRBJ2-5
size: .
CDR3: CNGAGTVETQYF
DNA: TGCAATGGGGCGGGAACCGTAGAGACCCAGTACTTC

V: TRBV20-1
D: .
J: TRBJ1-3
size: many
CDR3: CSVERGNTIYF
DNA: TGCAGTGTCGAGAGGGGGAACACCATATATTTT

V: TRBV27
D: .
J: TRBJ1-1
size: few
CDR3: CASSSNGHAEAFF
DNA: TGTGCCAGCAGTTCCAACGGACACGCTGAAGCTTTCTTT

V: TRBV6-5
D: .
J: TRBJ2-4
size: .
CDR3: CASSYAVSGNIQYF
DNA: TGTGCCAGCAGTTATGCGGTCAGTGGAAACATTCAGTACTTC

V: TRBV7-9
D: .
J: TRBJ2-7
size: .
CDR3: CASSLELGSEQYF
DNA: TGTGCCAGCAGCTTAGAATTGGGAAGCGAGCAGTACTTC

V: TRBV6-1
D: TRBD1
J: TRBJ1-2
size: few
CDR3: CASSRDRDYGYTF
DNA: TGTGCCAGCAGCCGTGACAGGGACTATGGCTACACCTTC

V: TRBV20-1
D: .
J: TRBJ2-3
size: few
CDR3: CSARANTDTQYF
DNA: TGCAGTGCTAGAGCGAACACAGATACGCAGTATTTT

V: TRBV5-6
D: .
J: TRBJ2-7
size: few
CDR3: CASSPGRGDVEQYF
DNA: TGTGCCAGCAGCCCGGGACGGGGAGACGTGGAGCAGTACTTC

V: TRBV4-3
D: TRBD1
J: TRBJ1-1
size: many
CDR3: CASSAQGGREAFF
DNA: TGCGCCAGCAGCGCCCAGGGGGGCAGAGAAGCTTTCTTT

V: TRBV12-3/TRBV12-4
D: .
J: TRBJ2-1
size: few
CDR3: CASSQWADYNEQFF
DNA: TGTGCCAGCAGTCAATGGGCCGACTACAATGAGCAGTTCTTC

V: TRBV27
D: .
J: TRBJ2-1
size: .
CDR3: CASSLSIVRYNEQFF
DNA: TGTGCCAGCAGTTTATCGATCGTCCGCTACAATGAGCAGTTCTTC

V: TRBV9
D: TRBD2
J: TRBJ2-5
size: .
CDR3: CASSRTLAGVDETQYF
DNA: TGTGCCAGCAGCAGGACCCTAGCGGGGGTAGATGAGACCCAGTACTTC

V: TRBV21-1
D: .
J: TRBJ2-1
size: .
CDR3: CASSVLTGGGYNEQFF
DNA: TGTGCCAGCAGCGTCCTCACAGGGGGCGGCTACAATGAGCAGTTCTTC

V: TRBV12-3/TRBV12-4
D: .
J: TRBJ1-1
size: .
CDR3: CASSLVGSGGTEAFF
DNA: TGTGCCAGCAGTTTAGTAGGGAGTGGGGGCACTGAAGCTTTCTTT

V: TRBV5-4
D: TRBD1
J: TRBJ2-3
size: .
CDR3: CASSPAGTGGADTQYF
DNA: TGTGCCAGCAGCCCTGCCGGGACAGGGGGCGCAGATACGCAGTATTTT